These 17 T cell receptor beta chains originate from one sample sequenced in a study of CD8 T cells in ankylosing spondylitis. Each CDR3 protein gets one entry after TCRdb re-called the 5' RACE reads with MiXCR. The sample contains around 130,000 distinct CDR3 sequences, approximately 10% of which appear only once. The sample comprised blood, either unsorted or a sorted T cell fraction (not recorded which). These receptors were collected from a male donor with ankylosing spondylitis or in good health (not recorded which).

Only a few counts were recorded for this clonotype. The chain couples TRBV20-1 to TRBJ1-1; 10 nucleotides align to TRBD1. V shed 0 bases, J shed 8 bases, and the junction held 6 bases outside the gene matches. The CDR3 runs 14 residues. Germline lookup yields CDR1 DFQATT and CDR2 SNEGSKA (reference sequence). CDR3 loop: CSARDKGQGREAFF. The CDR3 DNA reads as TGCAGTGCTAGAGATAAGGGACAGGGGCGGGAAGCTTTCTTT.

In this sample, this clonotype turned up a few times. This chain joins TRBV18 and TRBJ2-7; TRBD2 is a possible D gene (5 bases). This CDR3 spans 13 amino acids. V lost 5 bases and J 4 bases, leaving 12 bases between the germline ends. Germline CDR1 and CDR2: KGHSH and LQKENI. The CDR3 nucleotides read TGTGCCAGCTCAAAAGCGGTAGGGTACGAGCAGTACTTC. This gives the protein CASSKAVGYEQYF.

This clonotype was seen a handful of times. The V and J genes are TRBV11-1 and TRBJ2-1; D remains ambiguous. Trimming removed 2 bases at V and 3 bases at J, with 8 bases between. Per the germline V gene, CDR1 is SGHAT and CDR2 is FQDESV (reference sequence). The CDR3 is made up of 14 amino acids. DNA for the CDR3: TGTGCCAGCAGCTTATCTGGCTTCTACAATGAGCAGTTCTTC. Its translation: CASSLSGFYNEQFF.

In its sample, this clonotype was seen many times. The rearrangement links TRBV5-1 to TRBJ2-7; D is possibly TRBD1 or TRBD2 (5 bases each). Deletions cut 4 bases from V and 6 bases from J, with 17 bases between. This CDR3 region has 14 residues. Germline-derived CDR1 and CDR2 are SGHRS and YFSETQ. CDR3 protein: CASSARESGGEQYF. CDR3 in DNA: TGCGCCAGCAGCGCAAGAGAGAGTGGGGGCGAGCAGTACTTC.

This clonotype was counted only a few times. CDR3 nucleotide sequence: TGCGCCAGCAGGCAGACGCTAAACACTGAAGCTTTCTTT. Translating it yields CASRQTLNTEAFF. The rearrangement uses TRBV5-1 and TRBJ1-1, with D unresolved. The germline CDR1 and CDR2 sequences are SGHRS and YFSETQ. Trimming removed 5 bases from V and 2 bases from J, with 10 bases in between. The CDR3 length is 13 residues.

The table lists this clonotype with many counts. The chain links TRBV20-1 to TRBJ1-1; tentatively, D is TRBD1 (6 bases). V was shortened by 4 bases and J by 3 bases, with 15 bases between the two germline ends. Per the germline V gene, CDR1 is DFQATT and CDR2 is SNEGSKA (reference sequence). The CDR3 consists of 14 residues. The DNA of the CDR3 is TGCAGTGCTACCAGGGGAATTGGGGACACTGAAGCTTTCTTT. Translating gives CSATRGIGDTEAFF.

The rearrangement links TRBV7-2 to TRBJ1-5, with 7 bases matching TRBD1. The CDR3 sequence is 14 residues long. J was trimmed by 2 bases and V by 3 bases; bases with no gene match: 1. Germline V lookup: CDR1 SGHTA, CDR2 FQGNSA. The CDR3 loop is CASSFDRGNQPQHF. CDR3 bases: TGTGCCAGCAGCTTTGACAGGGGCAATCAGCCCCAGCATTTT.

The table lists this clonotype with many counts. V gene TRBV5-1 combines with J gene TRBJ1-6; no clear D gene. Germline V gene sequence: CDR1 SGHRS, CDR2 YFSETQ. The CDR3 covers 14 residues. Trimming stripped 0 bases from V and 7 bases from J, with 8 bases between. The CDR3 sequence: CASSLAAENSPLHF. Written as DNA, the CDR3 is TGCGCCAGCAGCTTGGCGGCGGAGAATTCACCCCTCCACTTT. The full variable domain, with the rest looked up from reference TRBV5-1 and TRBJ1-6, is KAGVTQTPRYLIKTRGQQVTLSCSPISGHRSVSWYQQTPGQGLQFLFEYFSETQRNKGNFPGRFSGRQFSNSRSEMNVSTLELGDSALYLCASSLAAENSPLHFGNGTRLTVT.

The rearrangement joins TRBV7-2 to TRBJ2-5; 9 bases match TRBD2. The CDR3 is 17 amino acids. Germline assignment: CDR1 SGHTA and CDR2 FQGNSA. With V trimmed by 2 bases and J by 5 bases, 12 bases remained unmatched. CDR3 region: CASSLNLTSGIGETQYF. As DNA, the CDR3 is TGTGCCAGCAGCTTAAACCTGACTAGCGGCATCGGGGAGACCCAGTACTTC.

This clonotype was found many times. The CDR3 sequence is CASSLGAGDYNEQFF. The CDR3 coding sequence is TGTGCCAGCAGCTTAGGTGCAGGGGACTACAATGAGCAGTTCTTC. The rearrangement links TRBV11-3 to TRBJ2-1; perhaps TRBD1 as D (6 bases). CDR1 and CDR2 (germline): SGHNT, YENEEA. V was cut by 1 base and J by 3 bases, with 10 bases left in between. This CDR3 contains 15 residues.

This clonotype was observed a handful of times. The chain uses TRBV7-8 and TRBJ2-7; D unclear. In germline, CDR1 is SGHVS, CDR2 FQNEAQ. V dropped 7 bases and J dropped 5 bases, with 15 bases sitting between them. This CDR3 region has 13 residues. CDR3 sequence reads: CASTTRTSDEQYF. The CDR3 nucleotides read TGTGCCAGCACCACCCGCACGAGCGACGAGCAGTACTTC.

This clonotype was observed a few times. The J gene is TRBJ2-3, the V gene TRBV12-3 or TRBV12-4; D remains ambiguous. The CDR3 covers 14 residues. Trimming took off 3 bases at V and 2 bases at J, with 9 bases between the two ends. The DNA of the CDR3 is TGTGCCAGCAGTTTTCGACCCCCCACAGATACGCAGTATTTT. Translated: CASSFRPPTDTQYF.

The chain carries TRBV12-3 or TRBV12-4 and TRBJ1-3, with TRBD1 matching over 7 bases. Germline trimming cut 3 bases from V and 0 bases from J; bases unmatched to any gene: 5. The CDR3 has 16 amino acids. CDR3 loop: CASSLDRLPSGNTIYF. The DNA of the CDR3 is TGTGCCAGCAGTTTGGACAGGCTACCCTCTGGAAACACCATATATTTT.

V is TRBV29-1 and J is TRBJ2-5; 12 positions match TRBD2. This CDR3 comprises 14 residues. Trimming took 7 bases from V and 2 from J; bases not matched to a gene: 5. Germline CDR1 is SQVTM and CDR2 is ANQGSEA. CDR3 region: CSARLAGEQETQYF. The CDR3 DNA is TGCAGCGCCCGACTAGCGGGGGAACAAGAGACCCAGTACTTC. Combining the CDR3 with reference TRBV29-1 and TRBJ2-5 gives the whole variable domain SAVISQKPSRDICQRGTSLTIQCQVDSQVTMMFWYRQQPGQSLTLIATANQGSEATYESGFVIDKFPISRPNLTFSTLTVSNMSPEDSSIYLCSARLAGEQETQYFGPGTRLLVL.

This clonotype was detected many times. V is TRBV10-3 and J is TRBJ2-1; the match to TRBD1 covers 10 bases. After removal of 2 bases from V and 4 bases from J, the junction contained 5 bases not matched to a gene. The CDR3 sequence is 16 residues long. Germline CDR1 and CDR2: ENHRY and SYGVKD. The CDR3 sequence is CAISEPGTGAYNEQFF. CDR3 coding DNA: TGTGCCATCAGTGAGCCGGGGACAGGGGCTTACAATGAGCAGTTCTTC.

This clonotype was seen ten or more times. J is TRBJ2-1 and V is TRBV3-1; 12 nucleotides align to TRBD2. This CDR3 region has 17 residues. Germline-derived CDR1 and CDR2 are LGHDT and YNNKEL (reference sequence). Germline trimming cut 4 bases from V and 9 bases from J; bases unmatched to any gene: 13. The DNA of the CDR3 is TGTGCCAGCAGCCGCGCTAGCGGGAGGGCCCTTTTAAGTGAGCAGTTCTTC. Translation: CASSRASGRALLSEQFF.

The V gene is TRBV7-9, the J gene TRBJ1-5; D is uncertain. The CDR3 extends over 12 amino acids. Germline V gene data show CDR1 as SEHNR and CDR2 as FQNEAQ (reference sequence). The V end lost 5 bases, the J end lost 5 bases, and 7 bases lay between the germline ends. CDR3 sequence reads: CASSQIDQPQHF. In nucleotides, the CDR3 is TGTGCCAGCAGCCAAATAGATCAGCCCCAGCATTTT.